What follows are 23 T cell receptor beta chains derived from one specimen sequenced in a study of blood T cell repertoires in COVID-19. Generated by immunoSEQ multiplex PCR, the TCRdb table keeps only in-frame clones and is missing some. The sample records some 56,000 clones, 85% to 90% being singletons. The sequencing input was peripheral blood. These TCRs come from a woman aged 60 to 75 with COVID-19, enrolled during active disease.

This clone has only a few counts. This sequence joins TRBV9 and TRBJ2-1, with 10 bases lining up with TRBD2. CDR1 and CDR2 (germline): SGDLS, YYNGEE. V lost 4 bases and J lost 7; bases outside the gene matches: 11. The CDR3 runs 16 residues. The CDR3 DNA sequence: TGTGCCAGCAGCCAGGGGAGCGGGAGGGCGGGAAATGAGCAGTTCTTC. It translates to CASSQGSGRAGNEQFF.

This chain uses TRBV9 with TRBJ1-1; D gene unclear. The CDR3 runs 13 residues. Germline V gene data show CDR1 as SGDLS and CDR2 as YYNGEE. V was shortened by 0 bases and J by 8 bases, with 11 bases between the two germline ends. CDR3 protein: CASSVDSGQEAFF. Written as DNA, the CDR3 is TGTGCCAGCAGCGTAGACTCAGGCCAAGAAGCTTTCTTT. The full variable domain, its missing parts supplied by reference TRBV9 and TRBJ1-1, is DSGVTQTPKHLITATGQRVTLRCSPRSGDLSVYWYQQSLDQGLQFLIQYYNGEERAKGNILERFSAQQFPDLHSELNLSSLELGDSALYFCASSVDSGQEAFFGQGTRLTVV.

The rearrangement uses TRBV29-1 and TRBJ2-1, with TRBD1 matching 7 bases. CDR1 and CDR2 from the germline V gene are SQVTM and ANQGSEA. V was pared by 2 bases and J by 12 bases, with 7 bases of the junction left unmatched. CDR3 length equals 12 residues. The CDR3, as DNA: TGCAGCGTTGAACCGTCGGGACAGAGGCAGTTCTTC. It yields the protein CSVEPSGQRQFF.

J is TRBJ1-4 and V is TRBV6-1; D is ambiguous. Trimming pared 2 bases from V and 5 bases from J, leaving 12 bases between. Germline assignment: CDR1 MNHNS and CDR2 SASEGT. The CDR3 extends over 15 amino acids. In nucleotides, the CDR3 is TGTGCCAGCAGTGAAAATCAGGCCCTCAATGAAAAACTGTTTTTT. Amino acids: CASSENQALNEKLFF.

The rearrangement uses TRBV2 and TRBJ1-2; D not resolved. V lost 6 bases to trimming and J lost 8 bases, with 13 bases between them. CDR1 and CDR2 (germline): SNHLY, FYNNEI. The CDR3 is 12 amino acids. As DNA, the CDR3 is TGTGCCAGCAGAGATACCCCGGGAGGCTACACCTTC. It is translated as CASRDTPGGYTF.

The genes are TRBV9 and TRBJ1-5; D is unclear. The CDR3 consists of 13 residues. Trimming took 0 bases from V and 6 from J, leaving 7 bases between them. CDR1 is SGDLS, CDR2 YYNGEE, per germline. CDR3 nucleotides: TGTGCCAGCAGCGTAGGGGAGTTTCAGCCCCAGCATTTT. It translates to CASSVGEFQPQHF.

The V gene is TRBV27, the J gene TRBJ2-1; 7 bases fit TRBD1. V lost 5 bases and J lost 10; bases outside the gene matches: 11. Germline V gives CDR1 MNHEY, CDR2 SMNVEV (reference sequence). The CDR3 spans 14 residues. The CDR3 loop is CASSRDSEGEEQFF. As DNA, the CDR3 is TGTGCCAGCAGTCGGGACAGCGAGGGGGAGGAGCAGTTCTTC.

V gene TRBV19 combines with J gene TRBJ1-5; D gene uncertain. The CDR3 consists of 9 residues. V lost 11 bases and J lost 9, with 8 bases in between. The germline gives CDR1 LNHDA, CDR2 SQIVND (reference sequence). The CDR3 nucleotides are TGTGCCGTCGGTAGGCCCCAGCATTTT. Amino acid sequence: CAVGRPQHF.

This clone was seen a few times. The rearrangement links TRBV6-2 or TRBV6-3 to TRBJ1-4; D is possibly TRBD1 (5 bases). V lost 4 bases, J lost 8 bases, and 17 bases lay in between. The CDR3 extends over 15 amino acids. Germline lookup yields CDR1 MNHEY and CDR2 SVGEGT. CDR3 region: CASSSISGIREKLFF. The CDR3, as DNA: TGTGCCAGCAGTTCCATATCAGGGATTCGGGAAAAACTGTTTTTT.

This chain links TRBV15 with TRBJ2-1; 12 bases align to TRBD2. CDR1 and CDR2 (germline): LNHNV, YYDKDF (reference sequence). Unmatched junction bases numbered 4, after V lost 0 bases and J lost 7 bases. The CDR3 contains 16 residues. CDR3 in DNA: TGTGCCACCAGCAGAGAGGCTAGCGGGAGGGTAAATGAGCAGTTCTTC. It specifies CATSREASGRVNEQFF.

The V call is TRBV6-5, the J call TRBJ1-6; 7 bases map to TRBD1. In germline, CDR1 is MNHEY, CDR2 SVGAGI. The V gene end was trimmed by 6 bases and the J gene end by 4 bases; junction bases not matched to a gene: 6. CDR3 length: 15 amino acids. The CDR3 DNA reads as TGTGCCAGCAGCCCAGACAGGGTTTATAATTCACCCCTCCACTTT. Its translation: CASSPDRVYNSPLHF.

This clone came up once. The chain joins TRBV2 to TRBJ1-5, with D uncertain. Trimming took 6 bases from V and 7 from J, leaving 13 bases between them. CDR1 and CDR2 from the germline V gene are SNHLY and FYNNEI. The CDR3 totals 13 residues. The CDR3 protein is CASRSVSGQPQHF. DNA of the CDR3: TGTGCCAGCAGGTCAGTTAGCGGACAGCCCCAGCATTTT.

The chain employs TRBV5-1 and TRBJ1-1, with 7 bases fitting TRBD1. The CDR3 is 15 residues long. From germline, CDR1 is SGHRS and CDR2 YFSETQ. V shed 4 bases and J 1 base; nucleotides not matched to a gene: 7. The CDR3 bases are TGCGCCAGCAGCCGCGGTACAGGGGAGAACACTGAAGCTTTCTTT. Translating it yields CASSRGTGENTEAFF.

V and J are TRBV28 and TRBJ2-1, with a tentative D call TRBD1 (6 bases). Germline V lookup: CDR1 MDHEN, CDR2 SYDVKM. V lost 5 bases and J lost 6, with 17 bases in between. The CDR3 covers 15 residues. This CDR3 reads CASSLWGQLGNEQFF. The CDR3 coding sequence is TGTGCCAGCAGTCTCTGGGGACAACTCGGCAATGAGCAGTTCTTC. Full variable domain (missing parts from reference TRBV28 and TRBJ2-1): DVKVTQSSRYLVKRTGEKVFLECVQDMDHENMFWYRQDPGLGLRLIYFSYDVKMKEKGDIPEGYSVSREKKERFSLILESASTNQTSMYLCASSLWGQLGNEQFFGPGTRLTVL.

This chain links TRBV28 with TRBJ1-1, with TRBD1 matching 8 bases. The V gene end was trimmed by 2 bases and the J gene end by 10 bases; junction bases not matched to a gene: 6. Germline-derived CDR1 and CDR2 are MDHEN and SYDVKM. The CDR3 has 13 residues. In nucleotides, the CDR3 is TGTGCCAGCAGTTTAGGCGGCACAGGGGGAGCTTTCTTT. Protein sequence: CASSLGGTGGAFF.

This chain links TRBV18 with TRBJ1-5; tentative D call: TRBD1 (5 bases). V was cut by 2 bases and J by 0 bases, with 11 bases left in between. CDR1 KGHSH and CDR2 LQKENI come from the germline V gene. The CDR3 spans 16 residues. The CDR3 region has the DNA TGTGCCAGCTCACCAGTGGACATTTCTAGCAATCAGCCCCAGCATTTT. Translation: CASSPVDISSNQPQHF.

The chain couples TRBV5-1 to TRBJ2-6; D unresolved. The germline V and J ends were trimmed by 3 bases and 0 bases, with 4 bases remaining between them. Looked up from germline, CDR1 is SGHRS and CDR2 is YFSETQ. CDR3 size: 14 residues. The CDR3 protein is CASSYSSGANVLTF. The CDR3 DNA reads TGCGCCAGCAGCTACAGCTCTGGGGCCAACGTCCTGACTTTC.

The chain recombines TRBV5-6 with TRBJ1-1, with TRBD1 identical over 7 bases. CDR1 is SGHDT, CDR2 YYEEEE, per germline. The CDR3 has 17 residues. Trimming removed 1 base from V and 4 bases from J; junction bases left unmatched: 13. The CDR3 nucleotides read TGTGCCAGCAGCTTGCCGGGACAGTTGGGAGTGTCCACTGAAGCTTTCTTT. It translates to CASSLPGQLGVSTEAFF.

This clone was observed once. V is TRBV25-1 and J is TRBJ1-2; 7 bases match TRBD1. Trimming took 4 bases from V and 7 from J; bases not matched to a gene: 9. The CDR3 runs 14 residues. Germline CDR1 is MGHDK and CDR2 is SYGVNS. This CDR3 reads CASSAFGTVGGYTF. CDR3 coding DNA: TGTGCCAGCAGTGCGTTCGGGACAGTTGGTGGCTACACCTTC.

The rearrangement uses TRBV29-1 and TRBJ2-5; weak D call: TRBD2 (6 bases). Looked up from germline, CDR1 is SQVTM and CDR2 is ANQGSEA. The V end lost 4 bases, the J end lost 5 bases, and 11 bases lay between the germline ends. This CDR3 has 12 amino acids. The CDR3 loop is CSVGEGGETQYF. CDR3 in DNA: TGCAGCGTTGGCGAGGGAGGCGAGACCCAGTACTTC.

CDR3 residues: CASSWEGQVLNSPLHF. The DNA of the CDR3 is TGTGCCAGCAGCTGGGAGGGACAGGTGCTTAATTCACCCCTCCACTTT. The chain combines TRBV5-5 with TRBJ1-6, with 8 bases that match TRBD1. The ends lost 3 bases at V and 6 bases at J; junction bases unmatched: 8. CDR3 length equals 16 residues. Germline V gives CDR1 SGHKS, CDR2 YYEKEE (reference sequence).

V and J are TRBV2 and TRBJ2-7; maybe TRBD2 (7 bases). Germline values: CDR1 SNHLY, CDR2 FYNNEI. The CDR3 is 12 residues long. V was shortened by 5 bases and J by 6 bases, with 11 bases between the two germline ends. The CDR3 coding sequence is TGTGCCAGCAGTCCCGGGGGGCGCGAGCAGTACTTC. Translated: CASSPGGREQYF.

This chain links TRBV5-6 with TRBJ1-4; D perhaps matches TRBD1 (6 bases). Trimming left V 4 bases short and J 8 bases short, with 12 bases between. Germline loops: CDR1 SGHDT, CDR2 YYEEEE. This CDR3 has 13 residues. The CDR3 DNA reads TGTGCCAGCAGCAGGTGGGGGCCGGAAAAACTGTTTTTT. Its protein product is CASSRWGPEKLFF.